The source of this T cell receptor beta chain is a study of cytomegalovirus exposure and HLA in healthy donors. Study background: Unique TCRs from HLA-typed donors, roughly 89 million of them, were held in an early data release. Study-level findings and limits: In a later analysis, common viral pathogens appeared linked to several of the most significant clusters. Per a prior analysis, the majority of TCR beta V segments were productive roughly 87% or roughly 30% of the time.

The PCR was carried out with 60 Vbeta primers and 13 Jbeta primers. Libraries were prepared by immunoSEQ multiplex PCR; TCRdb keeps only in-frame clonotypes and omits some of them. The sample carries some 150,000 clones, roughly 77% recorded once. V lost 5 bases and J lost 5, with 18 bases in between. The CDR3 is made up of 15 amino acids. The germline gives CDR1 LNHDA, CDR2 SQIVND (reference sequence). As regards this clone: Its cognate antigen is unknown.

The chain employs TRBV19 and TRBJ2-5; possible D gene TRBD2, 7 bases. The sample comprised PBMCs. The origin of this receptor is a woman aged 30 to 39 in good health and CMV-seronegative. CDR3 region: CASSSTGGAQETQYF. The CDR3 DNA follows: TGTGCCAGTAGTTCTACGGGGGGCGCCCAGGAGACCCAGTACTTC.